The 24 T cell receptor beta chains below all came from one sample that was sequenced in a study of shared clonotypes between healthy human individuals. Clones were sequenced by immunoSEQ multiplex PCR, and TCRdb holds only the in-frame ones, with some missing. This sample carries some 1,100,000 clones, approximately 80% of them seen once, and the ten largest clones take 0.5% to 0.6%. The sample consisted of memory CD4+ T cells from PBMCs. Subset described: CD45RA-negative fraction. These receptors all stem from a man aged 18 to 35 in good health. Some clones in this sample may be carry-over from other donors' samples.

The genes are TRBV28 and TRBJ2-7, with 9 bases fitting TRBD2. V gave up 2 bases and J gave up 2 bases; unmatched junction bases: 4. Germline assignment: CDR1 MDHEN and CDR2 SYDVKM. This CDR3 region has 15 residues. Written as DNA, the CDR3 is TGTGCCAGCAGTTTAGCGGGAGGGGACGCCTACGAGCAGTACTTC. The encoded protein is CASSLAGGDAYEQYF.

The rearrangement links TRBV28 to TRBJ1-2, with TRBD1 matching 8 bases. The germline gives CDR1 MDHEN, CDR2 SYDVKM. The CDR3 covers 13 residues. Germline trimming cut 5 bases from V and 5 bases from J; bases unmatched to any gene: 4. The CDR3 reads CASSETGGYGYTF. The CDR3 DNA is TGTGCCAGCAGTGAAACAGGGGGGTATGGCTACACCTTC.

The gene calls are TRBV2 and TRBJ2-7, with TRBD2 matching 9 bases. Germline V CDR1 and CDR2: SNHLY, FYNNEI. This CDR3 has 16 residues. With 5 bases clipped from V and 4 bases from J, the junction kept 12 bases outside the gene matches. CDR3 bases: TGTGCCAGCAGTCTAGGGGGGTCGCGGGAGGGGTACGAGCAGTACTTC. Translating gives CASSLGGSREGYEQYF.

The chain uses TRBV7-9 and TRBJ2-7; TRBD2 is a possible D gene (6 bases). The CDR3 has 15 amino acids. From germline, CDR1 is SEHNR and CDR2 FQNEAQ (reference sequence). Trimming cost V 5 bases and J 3 bases, with 17 bases left between them. CDR3 protein: CASSPPGGEGYEQYF. Written as DNA, the CDR3 is TGTGCCAGCAGCCCCCCCGGGGGAGAGGGCTACGAGCAGTACTTC.

The V gene is TRBV6-1, the J gene TRBJ2-3; D is possibly TRBD2 (6 bases). V lost 6 bases and J 6 bases, leaving 19 bases between the germline ends. The CDR3 consists of 15 residues. Per germline, CDR1 MNHNS and CDR2 SASEGT. The CDR3 protein is CASSGGGRESDTQYF. The DNA for the CDR3 is TGTGCCAGCAGCGGGGGAGGCAGGGAGTCGGATACGCAGTATTTT.

The CDR3: CASSVGQVPLAGGYTF. The CDR3 DNA reads as TGTGCCAGCAGCGTAGGACAGGTCCCCCTGGCAGGTGGCTACACCTTC. The chain has TRBV9 and TRBJ1-2; perhaps TRBD1 as D (6 bases). Trimming took 0 bases from V and 7 from J, leaving 19 bases between them. Germline V gene data show CDR1 as SGDLS and CDR2 as YYNGEE. This CDR3 has 16 residues.

J is TRBJ2-7 and V is TRBV30; 8 bases match TRBD2. CDR1 GTSNPN and CDR2 SVGIG come from the germline V gene (reference sequence). The CDR3 runs to 14 residues. J gave up 1 base and V 4 bases, and 6 bases lay outside the gene matches. DNA for the CDR3: TGTGCCTGGAACCCAGCGGGAGCATCCTACGAGCAGTACTTC. It encodes CAWNPAGASYEQYF.

V is TRBV7-2 and J is TRBJ1-5; D call uncertain. CDR1 is SGHTA and CDR2 is FQGNSA in the germline V gene. The V and J ends lost 5 bases and 3 bases respectively, with 11 bases between them. CDR3 length: 14 residues. The CDR3 nucleotides are TGTGCCAGCAGCACACGGTGGGACAATCAGCCCCAGCATTTT. It is translated as CASSTRWDNQPQHF. Variable domain in full (rest from reference TRBV7-2 and TRBJ1-5): GAGVSQSPSNKVTEKGKDVELRCDPISGHTALYWYRQSLGQGLEFLIYFQGNSAPDKSGLPSDRFSAERTGGSVSTLTIQRTQQEDSAVYLCASSTRWDNQPQHFGDGTRLSIL.

V gene TRBV9 combines with J gene TRBJ2-7; 8 bases align to TRBD2. CDR1 and CDR2 (germline): SGDLS, YYNGEE. The CDR3 sequence is 14 residues long. J lost 6 bases, V lost 0 bases, and 5 bases had no gene match. CDR3 region: CASSVAGGRGEQYF. CDR3 coding DNA: TGTGCCAGCAGCGTAGCGGGAGGGCGAGGCGAGCAGTACTTC. Using reference TRBV9 and TRBJ2-7 for the parts outside the CDR3, the full variable domain is DSGVTQTPKHLITATGQRVTLRCSPRSGDLSVYWYQQSLDQGLQFLIQYYNGEERAKGNILERFSAQQFPDLHSELNLSSLELGDSALYFCASSVAGGRGEQYFGPGTRLTVT.

This clone was found once. CDR3 nucleotide sequence: TGCGCCAGCAGCTACAGCTTAGCGGGCCCTGTCAATGAGCAGTTCTTC. It is translated as CASSYSLAGPVNEQFF. The genes are TRBV5-1 and TRBJ2-1, with 7 bases lining up with TRBD2. CDR1 SGHRS and CDR2 YFSETQ come from the germline V gene. There are 16 residues in the CDR3. Unmatched junction bases numbered 12, after V lost 3 bases and J lost 6 bases.

Worth noting for this clone: The identical CDR3 is also encoded by other nucleotide sequences in the sample. This chain uses TRBV20-1 with TRBJ1-2, with D maybe TRBD1 (5 bases). This CDR3 region has 9 residues. In germline, CDR1 is DFQATT, CDR2 SNEGSKA (reference sequence). Trimming left V 5 bases short and J 7 bases short, with 5 bases between. The CDR3 DNA follows: TGCAGTGCTGGGGGTGGCTACACCTTC. It is translated as CSAGGGYTF.

This sequence joins TRBV11-2 and TRBJ2-7; 9 nucleotides line up with TRBD2. Trimming at V came to 3 bases and at J to 0 bases, leaving 3 bases not matched to a gene. From germline, CDR1 is SGHAT and CDR2 FQNNGV. The CDR3 spans 15 residues. The CDR3 reads CASSLGSGSSYEQYF. The CDR3 DNA sequence: TGTGCCAGCAGCTTGGGTAGCGGGAGCTCCTACGAGCAGTACTTC.

The CDR3 loop is CASSLAYGTAHGYTF. DNA of the CDR3: TGTGCCAGCAGCTTGGCCTACGGGACGGCCCATGGCTACACCTTC. The genes are TRBV5-8 and TRBJ1-2, with a weak D call TRBD1 (5 bases). Trimming shortened V by 0 bases and J by 6 bases, and 15 bases separated the two germline ends. Germline CDR1 SGHTS, CDR2 YDEGEE. This CDR3 is 15 amino acids long.

As concerns this clone: Other nucleotide sequences in the sample specify the same CDR3. The chain combines TRBV7-2 with TRBJ2-2, with D perhaps TRBD1 or TRBD2 (5 bases each). This CDR3 spans 13 amino acids. V dropped 1 base and J dropped 6 bases, with 6 bases sitting between them. CDR1 is SGHTA, CDR2 FQGNSA, per germline. CDR3 DNA: TGTGCCAGCAGCTTAGGAGGGGCCGGGGAGCTGTTTTTT. It is translated as CASSLGGAGELFF. Full variable domain (remainder filled in from reference TRBV7-2 and TRBJ2-2): GAGVSQSPSNKVTEKGKDVELRCDPISGHTALYWYRQSLGQGLEFLIYFQGNSAPDKSGLPSDRFSAERTGGSVSTLTIQRTQQEDSAVYLCASSLGGAGELFFGEGSRLTVL.

This chain uses TRBV7-2 with TRBJ1-2; 8 nucleotides line up with TRBD1. Germline values: CDR1 SGHTA, CDR2 FQGNSA. This CDR3 spans 13 amino acids. Trimming at V came to 4 bases and at J to 8 bases, leaving 6 bases not matched to a gene. Written as DNA, the CDR3 is TGTGCCAGCAGCTCCGGACAGGGTCGCGGCTACACCTTC. Protein product: CASSSGQGRGYTF.

The CDR3 protein is CASSLPGLAGAYEQYF. The CDR3 DNA is TGTGCCAGCAGCTTACCGGGACTAGCGGGAGCCTACGAGCAGTACTTC. The chain links TRBV11-2 to TRBJ2-7; 14 nucleotides align to TRBD2. The trim removed 2 bases at V and 2 bases at J, leaving 2 bases unmatched. Germline V lookup: CDR1 SGHAT, CDR2 FQNNGV. The CDR3 has 16 amino acids. The whole variable domain, remainder taken from reference TRBV11-2 and TRBJ2-7, is EAGVAQSPRYKIIEKRQSVAFWCNPISGHATLYWYQQILGQGPKLLIQFQNNGVVDDSQLPKDRFSAERLKGVDSTLKIQPAKLEDSAVYLCASSLPGLAGAYEQYFGPGTRLTVT.

The rearrangement joins TRBV4-2 to TRBJ1-2; no reliable D call. CDR1 LGHNA and CDR2 YNFKEQ come from the germline V gene. The V and J ends lost 4 bases and 0 bases respectively, with 12 bases between them. This CDR3 comprises 15 residues. CDR3 protein: CASSPTAGPNYGYTF. As DNA, the CDR3 is TGTGCCAGCAGCCCCACCGCGGGCCCTAACTATGGCTACACCTTC.

This chain joins TRBV7-3 and TRBJ2-3, with D tentatively TRBD2 (5 bases). The CDR3 runs 15 residues. Germline V gives CDR1 SGHTA, CDR2 FQGTGA. The germline V and J ends were trimmed by 0 bases and 5 bases, with 12 bases remaining between them. The CDR3 is CASSLTFRAGDTQYF. CDR3 coding DNA: TGTGCCAGCAGCTTAACGTTCCGGGCGGGAGATACGCAGTATTTT.

On this clone: Other nucleotide sequences from this sample produce the same CDR3. The genes are TRBV18 and TRBJ1-3; TRBD1 might be the D (6 bases). Trimming left V 3 bases short and J 4 bases short, with 10 bases between. The length of the CDR3 is 14 residues. CDR1 KGHSH and CDR2 LQKENI come from the germline V gene. The CDR3 is CASSPGGAGNTIYF. CDR3 coding DNA: TGTGCCAGCTCACCCGGGGGCGCGGGAAACACCATATATTTT.

This clone was counted a single time. The chain combines TRBV5-8 with TRBJ1-2; D not resolved. The CDR3 is made up of 14 amino acids. The V gene lost 3 bases and the J gene lost 5 bases, with 14 bases spanning the gap. Germline-derived CDR1 and CDR2 are SGHTS and YDEGEE. The CDR3 region is CASSSRTLPYGYTF. The CDR3 region has the DNA TGTGCCAGCAGCTCACGGACGCTCCCTTATGGCTACACCTTC.

The V and J genes are TRBV5-1 and TRBJ2-5; 8 nucleotides align to TRBD1. The germline CDR1 and CDR2 sequences are SGHRS and YFSETQ. The CDR3 contains 15 residues. V shed 3 bases and J 11 bases; nucleotides not matched to a gene: 15. CDR3: CASSWGRTGLQEQYF. CDR3 coding DNA: TGCGCCAGCAGCTGGGGGAGGACAGGGCTTCAAGAGCAGTACTTC.

The sample holds one count of this clone. The genes are TRBV7-9 and TRBJ1-4; D is uncertain. This CDR3 is built from 16 residues. The germline V gene encodes CDR1 SEHNR and CDR2 FQNEAQ (reference sequence). Trimming stripped 1 base from V and 4 bases from J, with 13 bases between. CDR3 in amino acids: CASSLGLGAYNEKLFF. The CDR3 DNA reads as TGTGCCAGCAGCTTAGGGTTGGGCGCCTATAATGAAAAACTGTTTTTT.

This clone was detected once. The chain links TRBV19 to TRBJ2-3, with D uncertain. The V end lost 0 bases, the J end lost 0 bases, and 4 bases lay between the germline ends. This CDR3 is 14 amino acids long. CDR1 is LNHDA, CDR2 SQIVND, per germline (reference sequence). The CDR3 sequence: CASSIEDSTDTQYF. The CDR3 nucleotides are TGTGCCAGTAGTATAGAAGACAGCACAGATACGCAGTATTTT.

J is TRBJ2-2 and V is TRBV19, with D maybe TRBD2 (6 bases). This CDR3 has 15 residues. Germline CDR1 is LNHDA and CDR2 is SQIVND (reference sequence). V was cut by 7 bases and J by 1 base, with 13 bases left in between. CDR3 in amino acids: CASTENSGNTGELFF. The CDR3 bases are TGTGCCAGTACGGAGAATAGCGGGAACACCGGGGAGCTGTTTTTT.